This T cell receptor (beta chain) was observed in a study of Ad26.COV2.S vaccination and SARS-CoV-2 variants. In the study overall: Dosing was one shot or two shots 56 days apart. Overall study results and limits: Measurements of TCR breadth and depth may have given underestimates of the total T cell responses. Vaccine recipients showed a spike-specific TCR breadth that was higher than in placebo recipients.

Germline V gene data show CDR1 as SGHNT and CDR2 as YENEEA. CDR3 length: 14 residues. V dropped 5 bases and J dropped 8; count of bases not matched to a gene: 7. Only in-frame clones appear in the TCRdb table, and some are missing; sequencing was by immunoSEQ multiplex PCR. Here the sample spans roughly 350,000 clones, approximately 90% being singletons. Treatment meaning: over 15 received Ad26.COV2.S at low or high dose, single or two shots; about 5 received placebo; per-sample allocation not given. Day 63 following the first vaccine or placebo injection was when the samples were taken. About this clone: Its antigen is undetermined.

The sequence derives from a person between 18 and 65 years old who received the Ad26.COV2.S COVID-19 vaccine or a placebo. The chain carries TRBV11-3 and TRBJ2-1; 9 bases agree with TRBD2. The starting material was peripheral blood, obtained in a trial of Ad26.COV2.S vaccine versus placebo. CDR3 residues: CASSLAGGEYEQFF. CDR3 bases: TGTGCCAGCAGCCTCGCGGGGGGGGAGTATGAGCAGTTCTTC.